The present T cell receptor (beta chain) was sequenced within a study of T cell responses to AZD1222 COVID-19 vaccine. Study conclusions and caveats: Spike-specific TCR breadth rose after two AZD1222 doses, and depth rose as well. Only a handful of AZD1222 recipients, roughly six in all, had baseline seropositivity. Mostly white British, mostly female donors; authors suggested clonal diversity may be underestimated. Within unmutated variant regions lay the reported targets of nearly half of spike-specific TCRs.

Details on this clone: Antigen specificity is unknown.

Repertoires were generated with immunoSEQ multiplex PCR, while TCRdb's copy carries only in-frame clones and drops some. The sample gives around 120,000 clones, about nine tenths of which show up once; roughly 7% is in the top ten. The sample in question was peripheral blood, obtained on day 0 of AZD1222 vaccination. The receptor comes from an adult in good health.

In DNA form, the CDR3 reads TGTGCCAGCAGCGCCGGGACTAGCGGGAGGGCCGATGAGCAGTTCTTC. Amino acid sequence: CASSAGTSGRADEQFF. The V and J genes are TRBV5-4 and TRBJ2-1; 16 bases fit TRBD2. Germline V gene sequence: CDR1 SGHNT, CDR2 YYREEE (reference sequence). This CDR3 region has 16 residues. The J segment lost 8 bases and the V segment lost 4 bases, leaving 6 bases of the junction unmatched.